The next 22 T cell receptor beta chains were all read from a single sample in a study of T cell clusters in autoimmune cytopenias. TRB amplification used around 270 ng of peripheral blood genomic DNA. Multiplex touch-down PCR amplified TRB using TRB-A and TRB-B pools in one tube. From the multiplex PCR reads, TCRdb lists one entry per CDR3 protein and no DNA. The sample holds thousands of distinct CDR3 sequences. These data also featured in a second study, about T cell repertoires in aging, cancer and after chemotherapy.

The sample consisted of peripheral blood. These receptors were collected from a human donor in good health.

V and J are TRBV20-1 and TRBJ2-7. The CDR3 runs 15 residues. Germline assignment: CDR1 DFQATT and CDR2 SNEGSKA (reference sequence). The CDR3 spells CSATPPGLSSYEQYF.

The chain combines TRBV6-1 with TRBJ1-5; TCRdb indicates TRBD1, and absent DNA this call remains unverified. This CDR3 spans 15 amino acids. Germline V gives CDR1 MNHNS, CDR2 SASEGT. The CDR3 reads CASTQGQGSNQPQHF.

CDR3 sequence: CASSFSGTGEQYF. V is TRBV5-1 and J is TRBJ2-7; TCRdb's D call of TRBD2 is untestable without DNA. Germline assignment: CDR1 SGHRS and CDR2 YFSETQ. The CDR3 is 13 residues long.

Considering frequency, this clonotype is medium-sized (0.01 to 0.1%). The CDR3 reads CASSRPGGGNTGELFF. The gene calls are TRBV5-4 and TRBJ2-2; checking the TCRdb D call of TRBD2 is not possible without DNA. Germline CDR1 is SGHNT and CDR2 is YYREEE (reference sequence). The CDR3 length is 16 residues.

This clonotype is identified as medium-sized (0.01 to 0.1%) from frequency. This rearrangement joins TRBV6-5 to TRBJ2-1; the D call from TCRdb, TRBD2, cannot be confirmed without DNA. This CDR3 contains 15 residues. CDR1 and CDR2 from the germline V gene are MNHEY and SVGAGI. CDR3 sequence: CASSYELAGDDEQFF.

The chain employs TRBV5-1 and TRBJ2-5; there is no DNA to check the TCRdb D call of TRBD1. The CDR3 covers 16 residues. From germline, CDR1 is SGHRS and CDR2 YFSETQ. Here the CDR3 reads CASSLGARGEQETQYF.

The rearrangement uses TRBV6-1 and TRBJ1-1; TCRdb outputs TRBD1, but without DNA this stays unchecked. Germline V gene sequence: CDR1 MNHNS, CDR2 SASEGT. This CDR3 is 12 amino acids long. The CDR3 sequence is CASSHSGAEAFF.

By frequency, this clonotype is medium-sized (0.01 to 0.1%). This chain uses TRBV6-1 with TRBJ1-2. CDR3 length: 14 amino acids. Germline CDR1 MNHNS, CDR2 SASEGT. CDR3 in amino acids: CASSERRTAYGYTF.

By frequency, this clonotype is medium-sized. The rearrangement uses TRBV29-1 and TRBJ2-7. Germline values: CDR1 SQVTM, CDR2 ANQGSEA. The CDR3 extends over 11 amino acids. The CDR3 loop reads CSVETFYEQYF.

This clonotype is classed as medium-sized (0.01 to 0.1%) by frequency. The chain joins TRBV24-1 to TRBJ2-3; the D gene TCRdb calls, TRBD2, cannot be checked with no DNA. Germline V lookup: CDR1 KGHDR, CDR2 SFDVKD. The CDR3 runs 16 residues. The CDR3: CATSGTNGTRLDTQYF.

This chain uses TRBV6-2 or TRBV6-3 with TRBJ2-1; TCRdb names TRBD1, which stays unverified in the absence of DNA. CDR3 length: 16 amino acids. In germline, CDR1 is MNHEY, CDR2 SVGEGT. This CDR3 reads CASSYLTGVSYNEQFF.

The gene calls are TRBV7-2 and TRBJ1-1. CDR1 and CDR2 from the germline V gene are SGHTA and FQGNSA. This CDR3 has 14 amino acids. Here the CDR3 reads CASSLAGMNTEAFF.

The rearrangement links TRBV7-9 to TRBJ2-1; TCRdb reports TRBD1, a call that lacks DNA to check it against. The CDR3 runs 15 residues. Germline CDR1 reads SEHNR; CDR2 reads FQNEAQ (reference sequence). The CDR3: CASSLAPGQGHEQFF.

Frequency places this clonotype as medium-sized. The chain recombines TRBV5-5 with TRBJ2-2. This CDR3 comprises 13 residues. Germline V CDR1 and CDR2: SGHKS, YYEKEE (reference sequence). The CDR3 loop reads CASSFTGTGELFF.

The chain combines TRBV20-1 with TRBJ1-2. The CDR3 extends over 13 amino acids. The germline V gene encodes CDR1 DFQATT and CDR2 SNEGSKA (reference sequence). CDR3 amino acids: CSAREPSGLGYTF.

The chain joins TRBV7-9 to TRBJ2-5; TCRdb gives TRBD1 as the D gene, but with no DNA this cannot be confirmed. Germline CDR1 SEHNR, CDR2 FQNEAQ (reference sequence). The CDR3 contains 15 residues. This CDR3 is CASSLVGGVGETQYF. Filled out from reference TRBV7-9 and TRBJ2-5, the complete variable domain reads DTGVSQNPRHKITKRGQNVTFRCDPISEHNRLYWYRQTLGQGPEFLTYFQNEAQLEKSRLLSDRFSAERPKGSFSTLEIQRTEQGDSAMYLCASSLVGGVGETQYFGPGTRLLVL.

The J gene is TRBJ2-5, the V gene TRBV7-2; TCRdb names TRBD1, which stays unverified in the absence of DNA. The CDR3 loop spans 15 amino acids. Germline V CDR1 and CDR2: SGHTA, FQGNSA. The CDR3 spells CASSRGAGLRETQYF.

This clonotype shows up as medium-sized by frequency. V usage is TRBV15 and J usage is TRBJ2-1. The CDR3 totals 13 residues. Germline-derived CDR1 and CDR2 are LNHNV and YYDKDF (reference sequence). This chain's CDR3 is CATSRVIGNEQFF.

V usage is TRBV12-3 or TRBV12-4 and J usage is TRBJ2-2; TCRdb's D gene call, TRBD1, goes unchecked for lack of DNA. There are 15 residues in the CDR3. CDR3 region: CASSHDRRLTGELFF.

Its frequency marks this clonotype as medium-sized. V and J are TRBV27 and TRBJ2-1; TCRdb picks TRBD2, but there is no DNA to check that call. The length of the CDR3 is 17 residues. Germline V gives CDR1 MNHEY, CDR2 SMNVEV (reference sequence). The CDR3 reads CASSLRVRLAAYNEQFF.

The chain is built from TRBV5-1 and TRBJ1-2. The V gene's germline CDR1 is SGHRS and CDR2 YFSETQ. The CDR3 covers 16 residues. The CDR3 protein is CASSLGEAFHNYGYTF.

According to its frequency, this clonotype is medium-sized. CDR3 residues: CSVDGGDTGELFF. The chain carries TRBV29-1 and TRBJ2-2; TCRdb designates TRBD1, a call that cannot be tested without DNA. This CDR3 comprises 13 residues. Germline loops: CDR1 SQVTM, CDR2 ANQGSEA.